This entry describes one T cell receptor beta chain. Its antigen is unidentified. The data were obtained in a study of multiple sclerosis patients with progressive multifocal leukoencephalopathy. Study-level findings and limits: In most PML patients, TRB repertoires appeared less diverse by entropy. Whether JC virus or general immunocompromise explains the findings remained unclear.

This CDR3 is 20 amino acids long. V shed 3 bases, J shed 3 bases, and the junction held 19 bases outside the gene matches. Germline V CDR1 and CDR2: SNHLY, FYNNEI. Time point denoted: before natalizumab initiation. T0 blood was collected before the first natalizumab infusion. This was a survey-level run. The table came from immunoSEQ multiplex PCR; TCRdb's copy has only in-frame clones and leaves some out. The sample yields 25,000 to 35,000 clones, about 91% seen once. This receptor was obtained from a human donor with multiple sclerosis. Sample: PBMCs. The chain employs TRBV2 and TRBJ2-3, with TRBD2 matching over 9 bases. The CDR3 coding sequence is TGTGCCAGCAGTGATACTCTTGCGGTACCGGGACTAGCAGAGACAGATACGCAGTATTTT. Protein sequence: CASSDTLAVPGLAETDTQYF.